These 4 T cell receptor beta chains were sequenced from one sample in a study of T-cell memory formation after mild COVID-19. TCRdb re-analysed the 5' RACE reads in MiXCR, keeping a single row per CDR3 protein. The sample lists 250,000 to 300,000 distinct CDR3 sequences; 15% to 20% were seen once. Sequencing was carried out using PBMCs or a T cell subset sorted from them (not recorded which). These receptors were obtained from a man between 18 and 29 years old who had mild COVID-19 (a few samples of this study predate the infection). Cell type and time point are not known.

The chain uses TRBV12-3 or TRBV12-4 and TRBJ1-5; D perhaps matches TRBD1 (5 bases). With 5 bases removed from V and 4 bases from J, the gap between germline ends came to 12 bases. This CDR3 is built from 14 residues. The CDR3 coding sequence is TGTGCCAGCAGTCCCCGACAGTCGAATCAGCCCCAGCATTTT. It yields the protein CASSPRQSNQPQHF.

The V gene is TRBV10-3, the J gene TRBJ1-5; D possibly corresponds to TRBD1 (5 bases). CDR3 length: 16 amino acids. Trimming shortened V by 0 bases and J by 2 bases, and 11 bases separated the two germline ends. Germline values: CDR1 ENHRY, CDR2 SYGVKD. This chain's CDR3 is CAISESEGRGNQPQHF. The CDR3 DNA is TGTGCCATCAGTGAGTCTGAGGGGAGAGGCAATCAGCCCCAGCATTTT.

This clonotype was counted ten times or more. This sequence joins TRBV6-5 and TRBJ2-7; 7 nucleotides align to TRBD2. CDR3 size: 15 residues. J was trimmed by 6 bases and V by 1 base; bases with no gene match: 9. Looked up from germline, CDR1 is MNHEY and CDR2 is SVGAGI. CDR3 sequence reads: CASSYWRVGLREQYF. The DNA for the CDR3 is TGTGCCAGCAGTTACTGGAGGGTGGGACTACGCGAGCAGTACTTC.

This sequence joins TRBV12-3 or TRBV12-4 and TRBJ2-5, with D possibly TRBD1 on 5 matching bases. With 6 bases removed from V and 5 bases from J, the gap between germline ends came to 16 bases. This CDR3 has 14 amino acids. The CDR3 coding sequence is TGTGCCAGCAGCCTTGGACACCCAAGGGAGACCCAGTACTTC. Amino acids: CASSLGHPRETQYF.